The 21 T cell receptor beta chains reported below all come from one sample, sequenced in a study of vaccination and CD4 T cells after COVID-19. Described treatment: approximately 11-day PBMC culture with coronavirus spike peptide pools or control peptides (ViraFEST assay). Scientists ran DNA taken from cultured CD4+ T cells through the Oncomine TCR Beta short-read assay for sequencing. Each CDR3 protein gets one entry after TCRdb re-called the PCR reads with MiXCR. The table has roughly 16,000 distinct CDR3 sequences, 50% seen once; the top ten hold about an eighth. These receptors' antigens are unknown. Sequencing input: CD4+ T cells from blood, cultured in vitro. These receptors were obtained from a human donor who had recovered from COVID-19.

The V gene is TRBV12-3 or TRBV12-4, the J gene TRBJ2-2; 8 nucleotides agree with TRBD1. The CDR3 is 16 residues long. V shed 7 bases and J 3 bases; nucleotides not matched to a gene: 10. The CDR3 nucleotides read TGTGCCAGCACCGACCCACAGGGGGTGGACACCGGGGAGCTGTTTTTT. It yields the protein CASTDPQGVDTGELFF.

As DNA, the CDR3 is TGTGCCAGCAGTCAAGGGGACGGGACCACCGAGCAGTACTTC. Translation: CASSQGDGTTEQYF. This sequence joins TRBV6-1 and TRBJ2-7; the D call may be TRBD1 or TRBD2 (5 bases each). V was cut by 5 bases and J by 6 bases, with 17 bases left in between. Germline V gene data show CDR1 as MNHNS and CDR2 as SASEGT. CDR3 length equals 14 residues.

This clonotype was seen a few times. The chain combines TRBV19 with TRBJ1-6; 10 bases match TRBD1. V lost 6 bases, J lost 0 bases, and 11 bases stayed unmatched. Looked up from germline, CDR1 is LNHDA and CDR2 is SQIVND (reference sequence). The CDR3 is 19 amino acids. The DNA for the CDR3 is TGTGCCAGTAGGCGGCGGACAGGGGGACTAAGCTCCTATAATTCACCCCTCCACTTT. Its translation is CASRRRTGGLSSYNSPLHF.

This clonotype turned up a few times. V and J are TRBV5-4 and TRBJ1-2, with 10 bases matching TRBD1. The V segment lost 4 bases and the J segment 8 bases; nucleotides outside the gene matches: 17. The CDR3 is 17 residues long. Germline values: CDR1 SGHNT, CDR2 YYREEE (reference sequence). CDR3 in amino acids: CASSPEGQGPPEGGYTF. The DNA for the CDR3 is TGTGCCAGCAGCCCGGAGGGACAGGGGCCCCCCGAGGGCGGCTACACCTTC.

This clonotype was observed a few times. The gene calls are TRBV6-2 or TRBV6-3 and TRBJ2-2; D not resolved. Germline V gene sequence: CDR1 MNHEY, CDR2 SVGEGT. The CDR3 sequence is 15 residues long. Trimming stripped 6 bases from V and 1 base from J, with 12 bases between. The CDR3 region has the DNA TGTGCCAGCAGCCACCGGGCGGAGAACACCGGGGAGCTGTTTTTT. Its protein product is CASSHRAENTGELFF.

The genes are TRBV5-7 and TRBJ1-5, with a possible D match to TRBD1 (5 bases). TRBV5-7 is placed among ORFs of uncertain function. The CDR3 contains 16 residues. V lost 4 bases to trimming and J lost 0 bases, with 14 bases between them. CDR3 in DNA: TGTGCCAGCAGCCCGGGGCCGGTGTCTAGCAATCAGCCCCAGCATTTT. Encoded protein: CASSPGPVSSNQPQHF.

The genes are TRBV6-2 or TRBV6-3 and TRBJ2-2; a weak D match, TRBD1 (6 bases). The CDR3 loop spans 15 amino acids. The V gene's germline CDR1 is MNHEY and CDR2 SVGEGT. V lost 6 bases and J 4 bases, leaving 15 bases between the germline ends. The CDR3 region is CASSPHQQGTGELFF. DNA of the CDR3: TGTGCCAGCAGCCCGCATCAACAGGGCACCGGGGAGCTGTTTTTT.

In this sample, this clonotype turned up once. The genes are TRBV12-3 or TRBV12-4 and TRBJ1-2; TRBD1 agrees at 7 bases. The CDR3 contains 13 residues. Trimming cost V 5 bases and J 8 bases; bases outside gene matches: 8. As DNA, the CDR3 is TGTGCCAGCAGTGTAAATAACAGGGGCGGCTACACCTTC. Translation gives CASSVNNRGGYTF.

The chain combines TRBV27 with TRBJ2-7, with 10 bases aligning to TRBD1. J was trimmed by 6 bases and V by 4 bases; bases with no gene match: 9. CDR3 size: 15 residues. Looked up from germline, CDR1 is MNHEY and CDR2 is SMNVEV (reference sequence). CDR3 DNA: TGTGCCAGCAGTTCCCAGACAGGGGGCCTTGGCGAGCAGTACTTC. As protein: CASSSQTGGLGEQYF.

The V call is TRBV7-9, the J call TRBJ1-4, with unresolved D. The CDR3 runs to 16 residues. Germline CDR1 reads SEHNR; CDR2 reads FQNEAQ (reference sequence). Trimming took off 4 bases at V and 2 bases at J, with 14 bases between the two ends. The CDR3 protein is CASSSQGRLTNEKLFF. CDR3 nucleotides: TGTGCCAGCAGCTCCCAAGGAAGACTGACTAATGAAAAACTGTTTTTT.

The chain uses TRBV11-2 and TRBJ2-2, with 8 bases that match TRBD1. This CDR3 has 18 amino acids. The J segment lost 7 bases and the V segment lost 2 bases, leaving 15 bases of the junction unmatched. Germline CDR1 is SGHAT and CDR2 is FQNNGV. CDR3 nucleotide sequence: TGTGCCAGCAGCTTACGTCCAACCCGACAGGGGATCAGCGGGGAGCTGTTTTTT. Residues: CASSLRPTRQGISGELFF.

This clonotype has more than one count but fewer than ten. The rearrangement joins TRBV7-3 to TRBJ1-6, with 11 positions matching TRBD1. The CDR3 sequence is 14 residues long. V was pared by 2 bases and J by 12 bases, with 3 bases of the junction left unmatched. Germline CDR1 SGHTA, CDR2 FQGTGA. The CDR3 DNA follows: TGTGCCAGCAGCTTAGGGACAGGGGGTGAACCCCTCCACTTT. Its translation: CASSLGTGGEPLHF.

The gene calls are TRBV28 and TRBJ1-3; no reliable D call. The germline CDR1 and CDR2 sequences are MDHEN and SYDVKM. V dropped 6 bases and J dropped 2 bases, with 11 bases sitting between them. This CDR3 has 14 residues. The CDR3 nucleotides read TGTGCCAGCAGCAGTATCGGCGCTGGAAACACCATATATTTT. This codes for CASSSIGAGNTIYF.

This chain uses TRBV27 with TRBJ1-1; D is ambiguous. Germline V CDR1 and CDR2: MNHEY, SMNVEV (reference sequence). This CDR3 has 12 amino acids. Deletions cut 8 bases from V and 1 base from J, with 8 bases between. CDR3 loop: CASGVPNTEAFF. The CDR3 DNA reads as TGTGCCAGCGGGGTGCCGAACACTGAAGCTTTCTTT.

The sample holds one count of this clonotype. The chain combines TRBV2 with TRBJ2-7; D is possibly TRBD1 or TRBD2 (6 bases each). Germline V gene data show CDR1 as SNHLY and CDR2 as FYNNEI. This CDR3 region has 14 residues. Trimming shortened V by 6 bases and J by 4 bases, and 16 bases separated the two germline ends. CDR3 protein: CASRLEGGVYEQYF. CDR3 DNA sequence: TGTGCCAGCAGGCTCGAGGGGGGTGTTTACGAGCAGTACTTC.

The CDR3 here is CASGPSVLPNYGYTF. In nucleotides, the CDR3 is TGTGCCAGCGGACCCTCAGTACTTCCTAACTATGGCTACACCTTC. J is TRBJ1-2 and V is TRBV27; no clear D gene. V was cut by 8 bases and J by 0 bases, with 16 bases left in between. CDR1 is MNHEY, CDR2 SMNVEV, per germline (reference sequence). The CDR3 extends over 15 amino acids.

The V gene is TRBV20-1, the J gene TRBJ1-2, with D perhaps TRBD1 (5 bases). Trimming removed 6 bases from V and 5 bases from J, with 22 bases in between. The germline V gene encodes CDR1 DFQATT and CDR2 SNEGSKA (reference sequence). CDR3 size: 15 residues. This chain's CDR3 is CSALPPPTATYGYTF. CDR3 coding DNA: TGCAGTGCGTTACCTCCCCCGACAGCTACTTATGGCTACACCTTC.

This rearrangement joins TRBV12-5 to TRBJ1-1; D is uncertain. The CDR3 runs to 13 residues. Trimming cost V 1 base and J 1 base, with 4 bases left between them. Germline lookup yields CDR1 LGHNT and CDR2 FRNRAP. CDR3: CASGLAGNTEAFF. CDR3 nucleotide sequence: TGTGCTAGTGGTTTGGCAGGGAACACTGAAGCTTTCTTT.

This sequence joins TRBV5-6 and TRBJ2-5, with 8 nucleotides matching TRBD1. J was trimmed by 5 bases and V by 4 bases; bases with no gene match: 4. The germline gives CDR1 SGHDT, CDR2 YYEEEE. The CDR3 runs to 13 residues. CDR3 protein: CASSLDRVETQYF. The CDR3 region has the DNA TGTGCCAGCAGCCTGGACAGGGTTGAGACCCAGTACTTC.

V usage is TRBV19 and J usage is TRBJ2-5, with 7 bases aligning to TRBD2. Germline V CDR1 and CDR2: LNHDA, SQIVND (reference sequence). There are 13 residues in the CDR3. Trimming cost V 8 bases and J 2 bases; bases outside gene matches: 5. The CDR3 region is CASGGGIQETQYF. The CDR3 coding sequence is TGTGCCAGTGGCGGGGGAATACAAGAGACCCAGTACTTC.

This clonotype was recorded only once. The chain carries TRBV7-8 and TRBJ2-1; 8 bases match TRBD1. The CDR3 has 15 amino acids. Losses at the gene ends were 5 bases for V and 4 bases for J; bases not matched to a gene: 7. CDR1 is SGHVS and CDR2 is FQNEAQ in the germline V gene. This chain's CDR3 is CASSRDRGSYNEQFF. CDR3 nucleotide sequence: TGTGCCAGCAGCCGCGACAGGGGCTCTTACAATGAGCAGTTCTTC.